The present T cell receptor (beta chain) was sequenced within a study of blood T cell repertoires in COVID-19 (TCRdb year 2020). The study in broad terms: The collaborator samples originated in the United States, Italy and Spain and spanned the acute and convalescent phases of COVID-19. The material from the prospective study consisted of cDNA or gDNA derived from T cells, B-cell-depleted T cells, or PBMCs. Deeply sampled blood TCRbeta repertoires from subjects exposed to, actively infected with, or recovered from COVID-19 were included in the dataset. A freely available public database, intended as a resource for researchers studying the immune response to SARS-CoV-2, is where the repertoires were released. Samples were obtained from the ongoing ImmuneRACE study (first 160 participants) and from 1,200 or so subjects provided by 6 global collaborators. Nearly every sample came with metadata listing a de-identified subject ID, COVID-19 status, age in years and sex. Where available, HLA class I and class II types were obtained from metadata supplied by the sample provider rather than from assay-based typing.

Inclusive of the bounding cysteine and phenylalanine, the CDR3 is 18 residues long. CDR3 DNA only is kept here, 54 bases in frame from base 1. General findings and caveats noted by the study authors: The amount of clinical and demographic metadata varied by source and participant and was provided uncurated.

TCRbeta CDR3 regions were amplified from genomic DNA using the immunoSEQ Assay, a bias-controlled multiplex PCR. In the paper's pipeline: Nucleated cell counts per sample were estimated from amplification of reference gene primers within the assay. To quantify the absolute abundance of each unique TCRbeta CDR3 rearrangement, sequence reads were collapsed and filtered. For each sample, productive Simpson clonality was calculated by taking the square root of Simpson's diversity index across productive rearrangements. This is the immuneACCESS table as TCRdb keeps it, with only in-frame sequences that have V and J called. A part of the clones is gone; compared with another copy, unresolved V genes explain less than half, and the rest is unexplained. Clonal size and the V and J genes are those of that table, whereas D and trimming came from the DNA. This sample gives approximately 90,000 clones in total; 75% to 90% of them show up just once. The top ten constitute around a sixth of the sample.

Details on this clone: What this receptor recognizes is not known. No clone much larger than this one lies a single base away; base qualities are absent.

Whole blood was collected in K2EDTA tubes by collaborating institutions according to the institutions' own protocols. For TCRbeta analysis, collaborators shipped samples in one of three forms: frozen whole blood, isolated PBMCs, or DNA extracted from either of those sample types. The sequence came from an elderly woman with acute or convalescent COVID-19. This sequence uses TRBV12-2 and TRBJ1-5; the table's D gene call, TRBD1, was not cross checked with the DNA. TRBV12-2 represents a pseudogene. Sequences were obtained from peripheral blood. The DNA is as follows: TGTGCAAGTCGCTTAGCGGAGGGACAGGGCCTTAGCAATCAGCCCCAGCATTTT. Its product reads: CASRLAEGQGLSNQPQHF.